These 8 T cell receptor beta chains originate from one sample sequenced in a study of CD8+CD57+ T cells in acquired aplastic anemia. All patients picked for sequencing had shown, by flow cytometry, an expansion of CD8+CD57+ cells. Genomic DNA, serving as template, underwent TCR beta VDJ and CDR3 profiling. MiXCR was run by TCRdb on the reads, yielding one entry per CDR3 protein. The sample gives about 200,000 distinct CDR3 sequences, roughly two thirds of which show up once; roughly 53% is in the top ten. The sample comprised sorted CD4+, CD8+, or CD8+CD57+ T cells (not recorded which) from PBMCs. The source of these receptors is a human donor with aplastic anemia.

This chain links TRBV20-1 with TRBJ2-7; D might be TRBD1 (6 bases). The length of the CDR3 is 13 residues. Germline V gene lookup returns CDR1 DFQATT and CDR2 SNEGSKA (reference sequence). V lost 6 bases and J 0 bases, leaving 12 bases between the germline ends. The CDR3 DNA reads TGCAGTGCCACCCCGGACAGCTCCTACGAGCAGTACTTC. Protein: CSATPDSSYEQYF.

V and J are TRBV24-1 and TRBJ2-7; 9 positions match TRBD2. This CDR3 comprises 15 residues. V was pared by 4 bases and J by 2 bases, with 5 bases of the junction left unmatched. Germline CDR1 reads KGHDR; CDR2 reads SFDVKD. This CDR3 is CATSESGGGAYEQYF. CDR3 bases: TGTGCCACCAGTGAGTCTGGCGGGGGGGCCTACGAGCAGTACTTC.

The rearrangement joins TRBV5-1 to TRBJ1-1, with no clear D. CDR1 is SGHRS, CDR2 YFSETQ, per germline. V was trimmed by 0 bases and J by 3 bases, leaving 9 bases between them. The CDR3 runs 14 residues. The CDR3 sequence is CASSLVGSHTEAFF. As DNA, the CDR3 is TGCGCCAGCAGCTTGGTAGGCTCCCACACTGAAGCTTTCTTT.

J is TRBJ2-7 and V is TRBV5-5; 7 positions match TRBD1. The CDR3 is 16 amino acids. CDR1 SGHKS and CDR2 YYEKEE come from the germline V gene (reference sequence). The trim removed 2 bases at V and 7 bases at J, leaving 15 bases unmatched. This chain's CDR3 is CASSLDPPTGSGEQYF. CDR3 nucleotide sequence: TGTGCCAGCAGCTTAGATCCCCCGACAGGGTCGGGAGAGCAGTACTTC.

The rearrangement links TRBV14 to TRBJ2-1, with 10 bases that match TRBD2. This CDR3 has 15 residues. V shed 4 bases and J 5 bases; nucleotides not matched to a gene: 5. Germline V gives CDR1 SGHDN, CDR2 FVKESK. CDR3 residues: CASSLGAGGNNEQFF. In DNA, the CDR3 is TGTGCCAGCAGCCTAGGAGCGGGGGGGAACAATGAGCAGTTCTTC.

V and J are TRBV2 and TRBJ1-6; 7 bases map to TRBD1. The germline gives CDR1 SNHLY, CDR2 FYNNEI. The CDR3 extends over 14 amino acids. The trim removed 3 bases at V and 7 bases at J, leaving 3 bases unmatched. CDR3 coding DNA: TGTGCCAGCAGTGATCAGGGGGGAAATTCACCCCTCCACTTT. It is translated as CASSDQGGNSPLHF.

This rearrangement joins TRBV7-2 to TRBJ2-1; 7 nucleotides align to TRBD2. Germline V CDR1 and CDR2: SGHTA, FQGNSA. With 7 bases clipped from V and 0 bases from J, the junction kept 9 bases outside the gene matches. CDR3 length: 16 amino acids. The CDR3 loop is CASTLIAGNSYNEQFF. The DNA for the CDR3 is TGTGCCAGCACCCTCATAGCGGGTAACTCCTACAATGAGCAGTTCTTC. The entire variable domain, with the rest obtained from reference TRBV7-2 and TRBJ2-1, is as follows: GAGVSQSPSNKVTEKGKDVELRCDPISGHTALYWYRQSLGQGLEFLIYFQGNSAPDKSGLPSDRFSAERTGGSVSTLTIQRTQQEDSAVYLCASTLIAGNSYNEQFFGPGTRLTVL.

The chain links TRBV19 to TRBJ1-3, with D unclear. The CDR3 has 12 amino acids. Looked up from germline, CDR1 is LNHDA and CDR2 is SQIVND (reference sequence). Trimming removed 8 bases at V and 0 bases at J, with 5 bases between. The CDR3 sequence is CASQASGNTIYF. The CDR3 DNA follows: TGTGCCAGTCAAGCCTCTGGAAACACCATATATTTT.